This T cell receptor (beta chain) was retrieved from a study of T-cell reconstitution after alpha-beta-depleted transplantation in children (dated by TCRdb to the mid-2010s). Looking at the study overall: T-cell immune reconstitution after TCRalphabeta/CD19-depleted allogeneic hematopoietic cell transplantation in children was quantitatively tracked in the study by means of TCR repertoire profiling. Overall results and qualifications from the work: The frequencies of hyperexpanded clones fell over the following months, and after one year, T-cell counts and TCRbeta diversity were mostly attributed to newly produced T cells. The apparently early recovery of alphabetaT-cell counts about two months after transplant reportedly depended on only several hundred rapidly expanded clones that came from non-depleted graft cells. In some patients, the high TCRbeta diversity seen at day 60 was put down to recipient T cells and intrathymic progenitors that had survived conditioning.

The treatment or condition label for this specimen denotes: allogeneic hematopoietic cell transplantation with graft depleted of TCRalphabeta T cells and CD19 B cells. TCRalphabeta/CD19-depleted allogeneic hematopoietic cell grafts were given to the transplant recipients, all of whom were children. The table lists this clonotype with a few counts. The antigen it recognizes is unknown. No much larger clone exists at a distance of one base, and base qualities are not known. The CDR3 runs 16 residues from the cysteine to the phenylalanine. Solely the CDR3 DNA is kept, with 48 bases framed from the first base. V is trimmed back by 1 base and J by 4 bases, and the junction contains 6 bases that no gene match accounts for. Based on the germline V gene (reference sequence), the CDR1 and CDR2 sequences are SEHNR and FQNEAQ. Receptor amplification or capture employed PCR. Reads for this sample came from an Illumina HiSeq 2500. Molecular barcoding was employed in the preparation of TCR libraries, with unique molecular identifiers being used to normalize TCRbeta repertoire quantification. TCRdb reanalyzed the raw reads on its own, using fastp at Q25 for trimming and MiXCR for clone calling, and kept in-frame beta chains. Here each entry gathers all rows of one CDR3 protein and keeps the most common genes and DNA. The sample contains about a million distinct CDR3 sequences, around 30% of them found a single time. The biggest ten clones account for 25% to 35% of the sample.

The rearranged segments are TRBV7-9 and TRBJ2-7, and TRBD1 aligns with 11 junction nucleotides. The receptor comes from a boy in the first two years of life who had a stem cell transplant for SCID, so the T cells may come from the graft donor. The sequences come from PBMCs, mostly from graft donor cells, collected 360 days after TCRalphabeta/CD19-depleted stem cell transplant. The CDR3 protein: CASSLDEGQGAYEQYF. The sequenced DNA: TGTGCCAGCAGCTTAGACGAAGGACAGGGGGCTTACGAGCAGTACTTC.